A single sample is the source of the 21 T cell receptor beta chains below, sequenced in a study of cytomegalovirus exposure and HLA in healthy donors. Researchers ran the PCR with 60 Vbeta and 13 Jbeta primers. Using immunoSEQ multiplex PCR, the repertoire was profiled, and TCRdb retains in-frame clones only, with some absent. The table has more than 85,000 clones, more than 65% seen once. Sequencing was done on a sample of PBMCs. The receptor set was obtained from a woman in her 50s in good health and CMV-seropositive.

V gene TRBV5-1 combines with J gene TRBJ2-7, with 9 bases identical to TRBD2. The CDR3 totals 15 residues. The V gene's germline CDR1 is SGHRS and CDR2 YFSETQ. The V and J ends lost 8 bases and 3 bases, in that order; junction bases with no gene match: 12. The CDR3 spells CASTPEIAGVYEQYF. CDR3 nucleotide sequence: TGCGCCAGTACTCCTGAAATAGCGGGAGTCTACGAGCAGTACTTC.

This clone was detected only once. The chain has TRBV27 and TRBJ2-1, with 12 nucleotides matching TRBD2. V was clipped by 2 bases and J by 4 bases; unmatched bases: 9. Germline CDR1 reads MNHEY; CDR2 reads SMNVEV (reference sequence). There are 18 residues in the CDR3. CDR3 coding DNA: TGTGCCAGCAGTTTAAAGCTAGCGGGAGGGCCCTCATACAATGAGCAGTTCTTC. Protein product: CASSLKLAGGPSYNEQFF.

The genes are TRBV10-1 and TRBJ2-3; tentative D call: TRBD1 (6 bases). Per the germline V gene, CDR1 is WNHNN and CDR2 is SYGVQD (reference sequence). Trimming took 6 bases from V and 1 from J, leaving 11 bases between them. The CDR3 is 14 amino acids. The CDR3 here is CASSPGVGTDTQYF. The DNA of the CDR3 is TGCGCCAGCAGCCCAGGGGTCGGCACAGATACGCAGTATTTT.

The gene calls are TRBV4-2 and TRBJ1-1; 11 bases agree with TRBD1. V shed 4 bases, J shed 0 bases, and the junction held 7 bases outside the gene matches. In germline, CDR1 is LGHNA, CDR2 YNFKEQ. The CDR3 spans 17 residues. The CDR3 spells CASSPTWTGGMNTEAFF. CDR3 sequence (DNA): TGTGCCAGCAGCCCTACTTGGACAGGGGGCATGAACACTGAAGCTTTCTTT.

DNA of the CDR3: TGCGCCAGCAGCTTGGGGGACAGCTTAACTGAAGCTTTCTTT. Encoded protein: CASSLGDSLTEAFF. J is TRBJ1-1 and V is TRBV5-1, with 7 bases lining up with TRBD1. The CDR3 covers 14 residues. V gave up 0 bases and J gave up 5 bases; unmatched junction bases: 4. The germline V gene has CDR1 SGHRS and CDR2 YFSETQ.

The chain links TRBV6-1 to TRBJ2-2, with TRBD1 as a possible D gene (6 bases). Looked up from germline, CDR1 is MNHNS and CDR2 is SASEGT. CDR3 length: 13 amino acids. V lost 7 bases to trimming and J lost 4 bases, with 10 bases between them. The CDR3 coding sequence is TGTGCCAGCAAGGAAGGGGGCACCGGGGAGCTGTTTTTT. Protein sequence: CASKEGGTGELFF.

The chain is built from TRBV2 and TRBJ2-3; possible D gene TRBD2, 5 bases. The V end lost 10 bases, the J end lost 8 bases, and 13 bases lay between the germline ends. CDR1 and CDR2 from the germline V gene are SNHLY and FYNNEI. There are 11 residues in the CDR3. CDR3 region: CATESGSTQYF. In nucleotides, the CDR3 is TGTGCCACCGAGAGCGGAAGTACGCAGTATTTT.

The genes are TRBV6-1 and TRBJ2-2; D remains ambiguous. This CDR3 region has 14 residues. CDR1 and CDR2 from the germline V gene are MNHNS and SASEGT. Trimming shortened V by 2 bases and J by 4 bases, and 8 bases separated the two germline ends. DNA of the CDR3: TGTGCCAGCAGTGAACCTTCCGGCACCGGGGAGCTGTTTTTT. Its protein product is CASSEPSGTGELFF.

The chain has TRBV5-5 and TRBJ2-7, with 7 nucleotides matching TRBD1. Germline V gene data show CDR1 as SGHKS and CDR2 as YYEKEE (reference sequence). After removal of 4 bases from V and 6 bases from J, the junction contained 4 bases not matched to a gene. The length of the CDR3 is 12 residues. CDR3 in DNA: TGTGCCAGCAGCAGACAGGGCGTCGAGCAGTACTTC. Amino acid sequence: CASSRQGVEQYF.

The chain links TRBV27 to TRBJ2-3, with D tentatively TRBD2 (6 bases). The CDR3 consists of 11 residues. Germline V gives CDR1 MNHEY, CDR2 SMNVEV (reference sequence). The V gene lost 9 bases and the J gene lost 5 bases, with 9 bases spanning the gap. The CDR3 DNA sequence: TGTGCCAGTTGGCGGGGAGATACGCAGTATTTT. Translated, it gives CASWRGDTQYF.

The rearrangement links TRBV11-2 to TRBJ2-5, with a possible D match to TRBD1 (5 bases). V dropped 2 bases and J dropped 0 bases, with 13 bases sitting between them. The CDR3 spans 16 residues. Germline CDR1 reads SGHAT; CDR2 reads FQNNGV. CDR3 protein: CASSLIGAEYQETQYF. The CDR3 DNA sequence: TGTGCCAGCAGCTTAATTGGGGCCGAGTACCAAGAGACCCAGTACTTC.

The chain joins TRBV6-1 to TRBJ2-7, with TRBD1 identical over 7 bases. V lost 6 bases and J lost 2; bases outside the gene matches: 4. Per the germline V gene, CDR1 is MNHNS and CDR2 is SASEGT. This CDR3 is built from 13 residues. CDR3 amino acids: CASRLTGPYEQYF. The CDR3 DNA follows: TGTGCCAGCAGATTGACAGGGCCCTACGAGCAGTACTTC.

This sequence joins TRBV19 and TRBJ1-5; D is unclear. Trimming shortened V by 3 bases and J by 5 bases, and 11 bases separated the two germline ends. Germline V gene sequence: CDR1 LNHDA, CDR2 SQIVND (reference sequence). The CDR3 spans 14 residues. CDR3 nucleotide sequence: TGTGCCAGTAGTATTCCCCCGTCCCATCAGCCCCAGCATTTT. Its translation is CASSIPPSHQPQHF.

This chain uses TRBV28 with TRBJ2-7, with D maybe TRBD1 (6 bases). The V end lost 6 bases, the J end lost 0 bases, and 12 bases lay between the germline ends. This CDR3 comprises 14 residues. Germline assignment: CDR1 MDHEN and CDR2 SYDVKM. The CDR3 loop reads CASSKTGSSYEQYF. CDR3 coding DNA: TGTGCCAGCAGCAAGACAGGCTCCTCCTACGAGCAGTACTTC.

The V call is TRBV5-1, the J call TRBJ1-4; D is unclear. CDR3 length: 14 residues. V was pared by 4 bases and J by 8 bases, with 15 bases between. Germline-derived CDR1 and CDR2 are SGHRS and YFSETQ. CDR3 region: CASSPYVDSEKLFF. For the CDR3, the DNA is TGCGCCAGCAGCCCCTATGTGGACTCGGAAAAACTGTTTTTT.

CDR3 protein: CASSFRTGLDYNEQFF. CDR3 sequence (DNA): TGCGCCAGCAGCTTTCGGACAGGACTCGATTACAATGAGCAGTTCTTC. The chain has TRBV5-1 and TRBJ2-1, with 7 bases aligning to TRBD1. V shed 2 bases, J shed 4 bases, and the junction held 9 bases outside the gene matches. The CDR3 loop spans 16 amino acids. Per the germline V gene, CDR1 is SGHRS and CDR2 is YFSETQ.

For this clone: At one end the junction does not follow the germline gene, possibly because of a read error. The V gene is TRBV7-9, the J gene TRBJ1-4, with TRBD1 matching 7 bases. This CDR3 spans 15 amino acids. CDR1 is SEHNR and CDR2 is FQNEAQ in the germline V gene (reference sequence). The CDR3 DNA follows: TGTTCCAGCAGCCCGCCGGGACAGCCTAATGAAAAACTGTTTTTT. Amino acids: CSSSPPGQPNEKLFF.

V usage is TRBV5-6 and J usage is TRBJ2-7, with 10 bases aligning to TRBD1. Germline CDR1 SGHDT, CDR2 YYEEEE. The CDR3 runs 15 residues. The V and J ends lost 1 base and 6 bases, in that order; junction bases with no gene match: 7. CDR3 bases: TGTGCCAGCAGCTTGCTGACAGGGGGCCGGGGCGAGCAGTACTTC. As protein: CASSLLTGGRGEQYF.

This chain uses TRBV29-1 with TRBJ2-7, with TRBD1 as a possible D gene (6 bases). V was clipped by 7 bases and J by 2 bases, with 9 bases between them. The CDR3 length is 11 residues. The germline CDR1 and CDR2 sequences are SQVTM and ANQGSEA. Here the CDR3 DNA reads TGCAGCGGTCAGGGGACCTACGAGCAGTACTTC. Translation: CSGQGTYEQYF.

The chain uses TRBV7-9 and TRBJ1-1; tentative D call: TRBD1 (6 bases). Germline assignment: CDR1 SEHNR and CDR2 FQNEAQ (reference sequence). V shed 0 bases and J shed 2 bases, with 7 bases lying between them. The CDR3 covers 14 residues. As DNA, the CDR3 is TGTGCCAGCAGCTTAGCGACAGGAAACACTGAAGCTTTCTTT. As protein: CASSLATGNTEAFF.

This clone was recorded a few times. V is TRBV5-4 and J is TRBJ2-7, with 11 nucleotides matching TRBD1. The CDR3 is 15 amino acids. Losses at the gene ends were 2 bases for V and 5 bases for J; bases not matched to a gene: 6. Germline V gene lookup returns CDR1 SGHNT and CDR2 YYREEE (reference sequence). This CDR3 reads CASSLRDRGTHEQYF. Written as DNA, the CDR3 is TGTGCCAGCAGCTTACGGGACAGGGGGACCCACGAGCAGTACTTC.